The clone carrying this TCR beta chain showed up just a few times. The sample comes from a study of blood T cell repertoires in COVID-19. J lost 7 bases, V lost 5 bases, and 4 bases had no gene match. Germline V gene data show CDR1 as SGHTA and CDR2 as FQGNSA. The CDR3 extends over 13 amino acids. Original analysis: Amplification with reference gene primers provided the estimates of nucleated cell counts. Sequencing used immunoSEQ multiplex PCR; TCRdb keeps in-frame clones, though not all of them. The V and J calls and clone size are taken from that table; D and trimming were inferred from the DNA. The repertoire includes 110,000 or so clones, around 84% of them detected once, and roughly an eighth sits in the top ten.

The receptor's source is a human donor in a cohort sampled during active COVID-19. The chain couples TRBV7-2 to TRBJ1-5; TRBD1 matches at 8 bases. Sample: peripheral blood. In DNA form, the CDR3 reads TGTGCCAGCAGCCCCGGACAGGGCCAGCCCCAGCATTTT. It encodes CASSPGQGQPQHF.